The entry that follows covers one TCR beta chain sequence. Using immunoSEQ multiplex PCR, the repertoire was profiled, and TCRdb retains in-frame clones only, with some absent. This table has over 85,000 clones, approximately 80% appearing once. The data are from a study of OX40 agonist ivuxolimab in advanced cancers. Turning to the study itself: Patients in dose escalation had liver, melanoma, kidney or head and neck cancers.

This receptor was taken from an adult with an advanced solid tumor such as melanoma, head and neck, liver or kidney cancer. Sequenced material: CD4+ or CD8+ T cells sorted from blood, taken in a trial of the OX40 agonist ivuxolimab.

The CDR3, as DNA: TGTGCCAGCAGCGTATCGAACAGGCACACCGGGGCCAACGTCCTGACTTTC. It is translated as CASSVSNRHTGANVLTF. The V and J genes are TRBV9 and TRBJ2-6; D perhaps matches TRBD1 (5 bases). The V gene lost 1 base and the J gene lost 4 bases, with 15 bases spanning the gap. Germline-derived CDR1 and CDR2 are SGDLS and YYNGEE. The CDR3 extends over 17 amino acids.